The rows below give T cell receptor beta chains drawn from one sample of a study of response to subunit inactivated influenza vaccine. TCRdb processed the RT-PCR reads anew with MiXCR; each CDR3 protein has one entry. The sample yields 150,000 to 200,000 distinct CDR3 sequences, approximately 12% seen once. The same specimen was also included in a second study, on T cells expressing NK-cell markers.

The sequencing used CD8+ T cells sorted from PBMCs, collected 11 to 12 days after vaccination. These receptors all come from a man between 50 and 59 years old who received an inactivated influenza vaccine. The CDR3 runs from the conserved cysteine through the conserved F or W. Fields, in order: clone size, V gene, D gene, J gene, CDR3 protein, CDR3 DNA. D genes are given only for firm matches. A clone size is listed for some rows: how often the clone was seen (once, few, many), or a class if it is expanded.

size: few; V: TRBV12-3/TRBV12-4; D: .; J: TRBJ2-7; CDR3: CASSTHLTGSEQYF; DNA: TGTGCCAGCAGCACCCACCTCACTGGGAGTGAGCAGTACTTC
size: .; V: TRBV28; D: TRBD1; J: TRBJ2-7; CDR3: CASGGTGEAYEQYF; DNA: TGTGCCAGCGGGGGGACAGGGGAGGCGTACGAGCAGTACTTC
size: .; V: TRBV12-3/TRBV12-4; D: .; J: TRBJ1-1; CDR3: CASKLQGSLAEAFF; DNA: TGTGCCAGCAAACTACAGGGTTCTTTGGCTGAAGCTTTCTTT
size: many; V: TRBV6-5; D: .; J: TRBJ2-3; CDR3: CASSYLQGGTDTQYF; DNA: TGTGCCAGCAGTTACCTTCAGGGTGGGACAGATACGCAGTATTTT
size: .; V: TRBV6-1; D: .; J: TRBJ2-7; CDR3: CASSVGTYEQYF; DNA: TGTGCCAGCAGTGTTGGGACCTACGAGCAGTACTTC
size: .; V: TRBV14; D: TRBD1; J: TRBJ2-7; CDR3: CASSQGTGGGEQYF; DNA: TGTGCCAGCAGCCAAGGGACAGGGGGCGGCGAGCAGTACTTC
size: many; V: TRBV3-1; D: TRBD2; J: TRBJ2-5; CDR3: CASSPLGREEETQYF; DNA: TGTGCCAGCAGCCCACTGGGACGGGAGGAGGAGACCCAGTACTTC
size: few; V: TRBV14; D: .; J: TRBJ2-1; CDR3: CASSQSSVDEQFF; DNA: TGTGCCAGCAGCCAATCCTCCGTGGATGAGCAGTTCTTC
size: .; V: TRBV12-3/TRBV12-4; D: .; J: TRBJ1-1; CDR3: CASSFGPGGYTEAFF; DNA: .
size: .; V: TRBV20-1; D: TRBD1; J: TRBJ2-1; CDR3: CSARASGQHNEQFF; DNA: TGCAGTGCTAGGGCCTCGGGACAGCATAATGAGCAGTTCTTC
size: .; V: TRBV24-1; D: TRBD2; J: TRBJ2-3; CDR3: CATSDYSGTSGITDTQYF; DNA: TGTGCCACCAGTGATTACTCCGGGACTAGCGGGATCACAGATACGCAGTATTTT
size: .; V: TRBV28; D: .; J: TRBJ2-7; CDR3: CASTGPGSAYEQYF; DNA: TGTGCCAGCACCGGTCCAGGTTCCGCCTACGAGCAGTACTTC
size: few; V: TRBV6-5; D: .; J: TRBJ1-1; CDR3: CASSNGPPGAFF; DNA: TGTGCCAGCAGCAACGGCCCCCCTGGGGCTTTCTTT
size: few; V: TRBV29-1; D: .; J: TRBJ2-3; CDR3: CSATSTDTQYF; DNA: TGCAGCGCCACTAGCACAGATACGCAGTATTTT
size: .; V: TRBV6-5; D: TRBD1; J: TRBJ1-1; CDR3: CASSYFTGGTEAFF; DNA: TGTGCCAGCAGTTACTTCACAGGGGGCACTGAAGCTTTCTTT
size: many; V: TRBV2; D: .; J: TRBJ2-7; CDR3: CASNGFGEQYF; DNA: TGTGCCAGCAATGGGTTTGGCGAGCAGTACTTC
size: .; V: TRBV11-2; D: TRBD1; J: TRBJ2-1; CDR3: CASSLDRGRRAYNEQFF; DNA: TGTGCCAGCAGCTTAGATAGGGGGCGGCGGGCCTACAATGAGCAGTTCTTC
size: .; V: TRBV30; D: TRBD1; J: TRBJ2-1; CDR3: CAWSMGQGPLNEQFF; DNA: TGTGCCTGGAGTATGGGACAGGGGCCACTCAATGAGCAGTTCTTC
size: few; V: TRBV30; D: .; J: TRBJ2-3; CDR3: CAWGDSSFTDTQYF; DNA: TGTGCCTGGGGAGACTCCTCCTTCACAGATACGCAGTATTTT
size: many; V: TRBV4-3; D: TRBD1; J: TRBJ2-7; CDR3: CASSQDWGTVYEQYF; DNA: TGCGCCAGCAGCCAAGATTGGGGGACAGTCTACGAGCAGTACTTC
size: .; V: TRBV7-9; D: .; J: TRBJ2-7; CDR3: CASSLGIPYEQYF; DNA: TGTGCCAGCAGCTTAGGGATCCCCTACGAGCAGTACTTC
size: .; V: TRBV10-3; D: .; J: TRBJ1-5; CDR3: CAISEKGGGQPQHF; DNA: TGTGCCATCAGTGAGAAGGGGGGAGGTCAGCCCCAGCATTTT
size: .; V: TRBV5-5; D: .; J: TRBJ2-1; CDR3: CASSPGLDEQFF; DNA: TGTGCCAGCAGCCCTGGGCTCGATGAGCAGTTCTTC
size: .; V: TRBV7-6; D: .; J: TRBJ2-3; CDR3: CASSTTGQPYTQYF; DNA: TGTGCCAGCAGCACAACGGGACAACCCTATACGCAGTATTTT
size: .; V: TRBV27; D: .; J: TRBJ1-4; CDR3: CASSQIATNEKLFF; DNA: TGTGCCAGCAGTCAAATTGCAACTAATGAAAAACTGTTTTTC
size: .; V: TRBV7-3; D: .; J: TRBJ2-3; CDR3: CASSLGGLADTQYF; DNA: TGTGCCAGCAGCTTAGGGGGGCTCGCAGATACGCAGTATTTT
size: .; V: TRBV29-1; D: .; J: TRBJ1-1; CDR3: CSVETAGNTEAFF; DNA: TGCAGCGTTGAAACTGCCGGGAACACTGAAGCTTTCTTT
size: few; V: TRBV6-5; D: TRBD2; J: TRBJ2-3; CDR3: CASSYSSGIMDTQYF; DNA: TGTGCCAGCAGTTACTCTAGCGGGATTATGGATACGCAGTATTTT
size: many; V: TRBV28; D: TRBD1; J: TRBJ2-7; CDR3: CASSYKTGVATYEQYF; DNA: TGTGCCAGCAGTTATAAAACAGGGGTCGCCACCTACGAGCAGTACTTC
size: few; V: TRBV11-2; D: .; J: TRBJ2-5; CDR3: CASSLGLRWFEETQYF; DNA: TGTGCCAGCAGCTTAGGGCTTAGATGGTTTGAAGAGACCCAGTACTTC
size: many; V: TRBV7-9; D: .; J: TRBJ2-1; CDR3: CASSIRDSWFF; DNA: TGTGCCAGCAGCATCCGGGACTCGTGGTTCTTC
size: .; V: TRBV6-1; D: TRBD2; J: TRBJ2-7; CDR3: CASSPGLAGFEQYF; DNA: TGTGCCAGCAGCCCGGGACTAGCGGGATTCGAGCAGTACTTC
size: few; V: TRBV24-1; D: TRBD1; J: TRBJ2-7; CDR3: CATGDSMYEQYF; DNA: TGTGCCACGGGGGACAGTATGTACGAGCAGTACTTC
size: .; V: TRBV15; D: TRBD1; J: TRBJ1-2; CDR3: CATSFRQGRNGYTF; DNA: TGTGCCACCAGCTTTCGACAGGGTCGGAATGGCTACACCTTC
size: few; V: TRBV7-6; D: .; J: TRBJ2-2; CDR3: CASSLPGNTGELFF; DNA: TGTGCCAGCAGCTTACCAGGAAACACCGGGGAGCTGTTTTTT
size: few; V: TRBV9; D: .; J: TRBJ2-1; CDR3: CASSVDRQEQFF; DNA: TGTGCCAGCAGCGTAGATAGACAGGAGCAGTTCTTC
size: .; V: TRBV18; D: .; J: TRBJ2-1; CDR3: CASSPSRGQGNEQFF; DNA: TGTGCCAGCTCTCCCTCACGGGGGCAGGGTAATGAGCAGTTCTTC
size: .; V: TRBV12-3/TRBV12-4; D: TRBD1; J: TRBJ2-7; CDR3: CASSSRDRDWYEQYF; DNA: TGTGCCAGCAGTTCCCGGGACAGGGATTGGTACGAGCAGTACTTC
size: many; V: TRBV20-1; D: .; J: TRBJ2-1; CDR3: CSARDPGTTGSYNEQFF; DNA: TGCAGTGCTAGAGATCCTGGGACAACAGGTTCCTACAATGAGCAGTTCTTC
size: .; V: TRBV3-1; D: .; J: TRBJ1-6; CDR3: CASSGAESSYNSPLHF; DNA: TGTGCCAGCAGCGGGGCAGAGAGCTCCTATAATTCACCCCTCCACTTT
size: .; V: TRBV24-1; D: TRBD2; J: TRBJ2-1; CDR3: CATSDVSGTGWGEQFF; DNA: TGTGCCACCAGTGATGTTAGCGGGACGGGCTGGGGGGAGCAGTTCTTC
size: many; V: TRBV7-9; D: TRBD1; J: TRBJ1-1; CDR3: CASSLTGEAFF; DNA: TGTGCCAGCAGTTTGACAGGGGAAGCTTTCTTT
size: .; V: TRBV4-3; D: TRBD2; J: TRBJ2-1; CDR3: CASSQDTTSGSYNEQFF; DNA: TGCGCCAGCAGCCAAGATACGACTAGCGGGTCCTACAATGAGCAGTTCTTC
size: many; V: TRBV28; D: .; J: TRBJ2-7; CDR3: CASSPDSYEQYF; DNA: TGTGCCAGCAGTCCTGACTCCTACGAGCAGTACTTC
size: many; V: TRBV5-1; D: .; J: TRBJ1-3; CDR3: CASSLTHSGNTIYF; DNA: TGCGCCAGCAGCTTGACCCACTCTGGAAACACCATATATTTT
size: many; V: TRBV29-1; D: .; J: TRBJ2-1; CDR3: CSVEWPVDEQFF; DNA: TGCAGCGTTGAGTGGCCAGTCGATGAGCAGTTCTTC
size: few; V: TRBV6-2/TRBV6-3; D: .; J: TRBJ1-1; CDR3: CASSRSGRNFRDTEAFF; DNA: TGTGCCAGCAGTCGTTCCGGGCGGAATTTCAGGGACACTGAAGCTTTCTTT
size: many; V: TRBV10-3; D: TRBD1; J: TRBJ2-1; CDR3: CAISDLGGPLNEQFF; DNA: TGTGCCATCAGTGACTTAGGGGGCCCCCTCAATGAGCAGTTCTTC
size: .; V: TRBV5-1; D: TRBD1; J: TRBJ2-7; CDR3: CASSGDRNSYEQYF; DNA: TGCGCCAGCAGCGGGGACAGAAACTCCTACGAGCAGTACTTC
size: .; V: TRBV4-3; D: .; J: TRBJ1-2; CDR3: CASSQRTLKNGYTF; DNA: TGCGCCAGCAGCCAGCGGACCCTGAAGAATGGCTACACCTTC
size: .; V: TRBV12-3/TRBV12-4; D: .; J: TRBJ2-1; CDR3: CASSLVVNEQFF; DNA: TGTGCCAGCAGTTTGGTAGTTAATGAGCAGTTCTTC
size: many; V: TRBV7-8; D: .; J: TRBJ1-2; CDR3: CASSLVRSGGYTF; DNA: TGTGCCAGCAGCTTAGTGCGCTCCGGAGGCTACACCTTC
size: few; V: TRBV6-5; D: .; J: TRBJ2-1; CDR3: CASSYVQGVNEQFF; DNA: TGTGCCAGCAGTTATGTACAGGGTGTCAATGAGCAGTTCTTC
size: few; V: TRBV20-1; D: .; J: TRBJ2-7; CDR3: CSARDGLYEQYF; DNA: TGCAGTGCTAGAGATGGGTTGTACGAGCAGTACTTC
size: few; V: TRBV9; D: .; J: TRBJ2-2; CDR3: CASSPTPGELFF; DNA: TGTGCCAGCAGCCCAACTCCCGGGGAGCTGTTTTTT
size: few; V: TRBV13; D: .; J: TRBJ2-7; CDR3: CASSLGRGRSSYEQYF; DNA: TGTGCCAGCAGCTTAGGGCGCGGAAGGAGCTCCTACGAGCAGTACTTC
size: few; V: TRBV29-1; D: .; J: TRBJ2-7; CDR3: CSVEDEWSGPDEQYF; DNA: TGCAGCGTTGAAGACGAATGGTCCGGCCCTGACGAGCAGTACTTC